This is a list of T cell receptor beta chains from one sample in a study of cytomegalovirus exposure and HLA in healthy donors. Libraries were prepared by immunoSEQ multiplex PCR; TCRdb keeps only in-frame clonotypes and omits some of them. The sample gives about 43,000 clones, over 70% of which show up once; approximately 3% is in the top ten. The sequencing sample was made of PBMCs. The receptors shown here come from a man aged 45-60 years in good health and CMV-seronegative. CDR3s include the opening cysteine and the closing phenylalanine or tryptophan. A D gene is named only where the DNA matches it firmly. The size field is filled for only some rows; it gives once, few, many or a size class.

V	size	J	D	CDR3	DNA
TRBV13	once	TRBJ1-2	-	CASSTNRERGGYTF	TGTGCCAGCAGCACCAACAGGGAAAGGGGTGGCTACACCTTC
TRBV28	few	TRBJ1-5	-	CASSLYGEGQPQHF	TGTGCCAGCAGTTTATATGGGGAGGGGCAACCCCAGCATTTT
TRBV11-3	few	TRBJ2-1	TRBD2	CASSPTSGGTGEQFF	TGTGCCAGCAGCCCGACTAGCGGGGGTACGGGTGAGCAGTTCTTC
TRBV30	few	TRBJ1-2	TRBD1	CAWRRQGSNYGYTF	TGTGCCTGGAGGAGACAGGGATCCAACTATGGCTACACCTTC
TRBV30	-	TRBJ1-1	TRBD1	CAYKTGDTEAFF	TGTGCCTATAAAACAGGGGACACTGAAGCTTTCTTT
TRBV9	-	TRBJ2-5	TRBD2	CASSVFGGARETQYF	TGTGCCAGCAGCGTTTTCGGGGGGGCCCGGGAGACCCAGTACTTC
TRBV7-9	-	TRBJ2-7	-	CSSVLSRGSSYEQYF	TGTTCCAGCGTACTATCCAGGGGTTCTTCCTACGAGCAGTACTTC
TRBV4-1	-	TRBJ2-7	TRBD1	CASSRRDRESYEQYF	TGCGCCAGCAGCCGCCGGGACAGGGAAAGCTACGAGCAGTACTTC
TRBV5-1	-	TRBJ1-6	-	CASRVLTDFESPLHF	TGCGCCAGCAGGGTGTTGACAGATTTTGAATCACCCCTCCACTTT
TRBV2	-	TRBJ2-5	-	CASSEGYQGQTQYF	TGTGCCAGCAGTGAGGGGTACCAGGGCCAGACCCAGTACTTC
TRBV13	once	TRBJ2-2	TRBD2	CASSTGLAGGTGELFF	TGTGCCAGCAGCACAGGACTAGCGGGAGGGACCGGGGAGCTGTTTTTT
TRBV5-6	-	TRBJ1-2	-	CASSLGGGGDYGYTF	TGTGCCAGCAGCTTAGGCGGGGGAGGTGACTATGGCTACACCTTC
TRBV11-1	-	TRBJ2-1	-	CASSSRPSNEQFF	TGTGCCAGCAGCTCCAGGCCGTCCAATGAGCAGTTCTTC
TRBV19	-	TRBJ2-3	-	CASKRQAGSDTQYF	TGTGCCAGTAAGCGGCAAGCGGGTTCTGATACGCAGTATTTT
TRBV7-9	few	TRBJ2-4	-	CASSFLARRGNIQYF	TGTGCCAGCAGCTTTTTGGCTCGCCGGGGAAACATTCAGTACTTC
TRBV7-2	-	TRBJ2-4	TRBD2	CASSLGGVAGGSIQYF	TGTGCCAGCAGCTTAGGGGGGGTTGCGGGGGGAAGCATTCAGTACTTC
TRBV27	-	TRBJ2-1	TRBD2	CASSGLAGGYNEQFF	TGTGCCAGCAGCGGACTAGCGGGAGGCTACAATGAGCAGTTCTTC
TRBV6-5	-	TRBJ1-1	-	CASSYPGRGSTEAFF	TGTGCCAGCAGTTACCCGGGGAGGGGTAGCACTGAAGCTTTCTTT
TRBV28	-	TRBJ2-7	TRBD2	CASTGRLAGVGSYEQYF	TGTGCCAGCACCGGGAGGCTAGCGGGAGTGGGCTCCTACGAGCAGTACTTC
TRBV7-9	-	TRBJ2-1	TRBD2	CASSPPGGTSGDNEQFF	TGTGCCAGCAGCCCCCCGGGCGGGACTAGCGGAGACAATGAGCAGTTCTTC
TRBV28	-	TRBJ1-4	-	CASSLWGGDAEKLFF	TGTGCCAGCAGTTTATGGGGGGGGGACGCTGAAAAACTGTTTTTT
TRBV18	-	TRBJ2-7	-	CASSPNHSSGEQYF	TGTGCCAGCTCACCAAACCATTCGTCGGGCGAGCAGTACTTC
TRBV1	-	TRBJ2-7	-	CTSSQRDGRYEQYF	TGCACCAGCAGCCAAAGGGACGGGAGATACGAGCAGTACTTC
TRBV5-1	-	TRBJ1-2	-	CASSLVAGEGYTF	TGCGCCAGCAGCTTGGTGGCCGGAGAGGGCTACACCTTC
TRBV28	few	TRBJ2-1	-	CASSFLSSYNEQFF	TGTGCCAGCAGTTTTCTGAGCTCCTACAATGAGCAGTTCTTC
TRBV5-1	-	TRBJ2-7	TRBD1	CASRSGGDRGSWEQYF	TGCGCCAGCAGATCCGGGGGGGACAGGGGGTCATGGGAGCAGTACTTC
TRBV19	-	TRBJ2-1	TRBD1	CASSPRDRVAREQFF	TGTGCCAGTTCGCCTCGGGACAGGGTGGCGAGGGAGCAGTTCTTC
TRBV28	-	TRBJ2-3	-	CASSLVTGGTDTQYF	TGTGCCAGCAGTCTCGTAACGGGGGGCACAGATACGCAGTATTTT
TRBV30	-	TRBJ2-5	TRBD1	CAWSATGTGGATQYF	TGTGCCTGGAGTGCAACCGGGACAGGGGGTGCGACCCAGTACTTC
TRBV6-5	-	TRBJ1-3	TRBD1	CASSYGQGATGNTIYF	TGTGCCAGCAGTTATGGACAGGGGGCGACTGGAAACACCATATATTTT
TRBV19	-	TRBJ1-2	TRBD1	CASSRGQGLYGYTF	TGTGCCAGTAGTAGGGGACAGGGACTCTATGGCTACACCTTC
TRBV7-8	-	TRBJ2-3	TRBD2	CASSLSGGGAPDTQYF	TGTGCCAGCAGCTTATCGGGCGGGGGGGCCCCAGATACGCAGTATTTT
TRBV2	-	TRBJ2-7	-	CASSDWSSYEQYF	TGTGCCAGCAGTGATTGGAGCTCCTACGAGCAGTACTTC
TRBV6-5	-	TRBJ1-6	TRBD1	CASRIQGIPDSPLHF	TGTGCCAGCAGGATACAGGGGATTCCGGATTCACCCCTCCACTTT
TRBV15	-	TRBJ2-2	-	CATSRETANTGELFF	TGTGCCACCAGCAGAGAGACAGCCAACACCGGGGAGCTGTTTTTT
TRBV7-9	-	TRBJ1-2	-	CASSLARGLDYGYTF	TGTGCCAGCAGCTTAGCACGAGGTTTGGACTATGGCTACACCTTC
TRBV9	-	TRBJ2-7	TRBD2	CASSVAASGGAYEQYF	TGTGCCAGCAGCGTAGCGGCTAGCGGGGGTGCCTACGAGCAGTACTTC
TRBV7-2	-	TRBJ2-5	TRBD2	CASTRRLAGVPQYF	TGTGCCAGCACCCGTCGACTAGCGGGAGTTCCCCAGTACTTC
TRBV6-6	-	TRBJ2-3	TRBD1	CASSYLPGQGTDTQYF	TGTGCCAGCAGTTACCTACCGGGACAGGGCACAGATACGCAGTATTTT
TRBV11-1	-	TRBJ2-7	TRBD1	CASSPTPDRTSYEQYF	TGTGCCAGCAGCCCTACCCCGGACAGGACCTCCTACGAGCAGTACTTC
TRBV19	-	TRBJ2-4	TRBD2	CASSIPGTSGRKNIQYF	TGTGCCAGTAGTATCCCGGGGACTAGCGGGAGAAAAAACATTCAGTACTTC
TRBV15	-	TRBJ2-3	-	CATSRYRGFTDTQYF	TGTGCCACCAGCAGATACCGAGGGTTCACAGATACGCAGTATTTT
TRBV6-5	-	TRBJ1-1	-	CASRVRGGQNTEAFF	TGTGCCAGCAGGGTACGGGGGGGACAAAACACTGAAGCTTTCTTT
TRBV9	-	TRBJ2-1	-	CASSVGSGTSYNEQFF	TGTGCCAGCAGCGTAGGTTCAGGGACTTCCTACAATGAGCAGTTCTTC
TRBV6-1	-	TRBJ1-5	-	CASSEGWANQPQHF	TGTGCCAGCAGTGAAGGTTGGGCGAATCAGCCCCAGCATTTT
TRBV6-5	-	TRBJ1-5	TRBD1	CASSYGTDQPQHF	TGTGCCAGCAGTTACGGGACAGATCAGCCCCAGCATTTT
TRBV7-2	-	TRBJ2-5	TRBD2	CASSRLAGGREQETQYF	TGTGCCAGCAGCCGACTAGCGGGAGGGAGGGAACAAGAGACCCAGTACTTC
TRBV6-1	-	TRBJ2-5	TRBD2	CASRGLAGGGETQYF	TGTGCCAGCAGGGGACTAGCGGGAGGGGGGGAGACCCAGTACTTC
TRBV4-2	once	TRBJ2-2	TRBD2	CASSQRLAGTGELFF	TGTGCCAGCAGCCAAAGGCTAGCGGGAACCGGGGAGCTGTTTTTT
TRBV2	-	TRBJ1-6	-	CASNQQGSYNSPLHF	TGTGCCAGCAATCAGCAGGGGTCCTATAATTCCCCCCTCCACTTT
TRBV7-9	-	TRBJ1-2	-	CSSSLEGGAGYTF	TGTTCCAGCAGCTTAGAGGGAGGCGCTGGCTACACCTTC
TRBV7-2	-	TRBJ1-5	-	CASSLTAQVKPQHF	TGTGCCAGCAGCTTGACCGCGCAGGTAAAGCCCCAGCATTTT
TRBV6-5	-	TRBJ1-2	-	CVSSYGLGGYGYTF	TGTGTCAGCAGTTATGGGCTCGGAGGCTATGGCTACACCTTC
TRBV11-2	-	TRBJ2-1	TRBD1	CASSLSRDRAREQFF	TGTGCCAGCAGCCTAAGTCGGGACAGGGCTAGGGAGCAGTTCTTC